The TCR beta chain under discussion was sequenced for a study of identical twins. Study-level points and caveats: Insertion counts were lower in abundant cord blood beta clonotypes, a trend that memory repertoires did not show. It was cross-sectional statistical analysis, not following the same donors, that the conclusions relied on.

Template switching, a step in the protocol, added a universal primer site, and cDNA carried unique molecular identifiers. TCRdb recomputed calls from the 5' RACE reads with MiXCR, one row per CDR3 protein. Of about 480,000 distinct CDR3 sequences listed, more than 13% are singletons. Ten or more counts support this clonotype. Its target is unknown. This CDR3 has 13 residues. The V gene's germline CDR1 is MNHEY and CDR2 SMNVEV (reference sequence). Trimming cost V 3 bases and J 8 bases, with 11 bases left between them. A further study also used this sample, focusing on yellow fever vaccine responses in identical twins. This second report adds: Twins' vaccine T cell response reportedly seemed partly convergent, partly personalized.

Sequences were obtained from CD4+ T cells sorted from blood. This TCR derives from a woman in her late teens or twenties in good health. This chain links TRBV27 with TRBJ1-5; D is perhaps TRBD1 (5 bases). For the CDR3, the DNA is TGTGCCAGCAGTTTCACAGGTTACGAGCCCCAGCATTTT. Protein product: CASSFTGYEPQHF.